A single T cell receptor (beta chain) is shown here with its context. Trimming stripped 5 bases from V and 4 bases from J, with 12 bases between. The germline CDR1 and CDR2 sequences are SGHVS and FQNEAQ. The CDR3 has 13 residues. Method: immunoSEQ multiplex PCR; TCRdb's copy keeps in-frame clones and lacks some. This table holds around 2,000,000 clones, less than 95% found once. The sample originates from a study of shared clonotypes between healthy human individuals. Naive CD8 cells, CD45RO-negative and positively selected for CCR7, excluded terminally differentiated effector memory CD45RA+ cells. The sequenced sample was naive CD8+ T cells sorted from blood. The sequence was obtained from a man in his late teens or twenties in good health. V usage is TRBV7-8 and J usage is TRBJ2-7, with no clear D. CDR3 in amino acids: CASSVRSDYEQYF. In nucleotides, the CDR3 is TGTGCCAGCAGCGTAAGATCGGATTACGAGCAGTACTTC.